The 27 T cell receptor beta chains given below trace back to one sample, sequenced in a study of post-analysis software for immune sequencing data. Notes on the study in general: The five TRBV segments detected at higher frequency in patients than in controls included TRBV5-6, TRBV5-1 and TRBV20-1.

These receptors' antigens are unknown. The TCR beta cDNA libraries carried unique molecular identifiers. TCRdb processed the PCR reads anew with MiXCR; each CDR3 protein has one entry. This sample carries fewer than 700,000 distinct CDR3 sequences, 44% of them seen once, and the ten largest clones take under 2%. The material sequenced was blood. The receptors come from a girl aged 5-17 years with multiple sclerosis.

The rearrangement links TRBV20-1 to TRBJ2-1; TRBD2 matches 10 bases. CDR3 length: 16 amino acids. V lost 6 bases and J lost 8; bases outside the gene matches: 16. The V gene's germline CDR1 is DFQATT and CDR2 SNEGSKA (reference sequence). The CDR3 reads CSASPRASGGFDEQFF. The DNA of the CDR3 is TGCAGTGCCTCCCCGCGGGCTAGCGGGGGCTTCGATGAGCAGTTCTTC.

This clonotype has a handful of counts. The chain carries TRBV7-2 and TRBJ2-7; TRBD1 or TRBD2 may be the D gene (5 bases each). Germline V gene sequence: CDR1 SGHTA, CDR2 FQGNSA. V was pared by 1 base and J by 3 bases, with 13 bases between. The CDR3 has 15 residues. The chain's CDR3 is CASSLGGLAFYEQYF. CDR3 sequence (DNA): TGTGCCAGCAGCTTAGGGGGCCTAGCTTTCTACGAGCAGTACTTC.

This clonotype has a handful of counts. V and J are TRBV24-1 and TRBJ2-5, with D possibly matching TRBD1 (6 bases). CDR3 length equals 15 residues. The germline V and J ends were trimmed by 5 bases and 0 bases, with 12 bases remaining between them. Germline V gene data show CDR1 as KGHDR and CDR2 as SFDVKD. The CDR3: CATSAGHSYQETQYF. In DNA, the CDR3 is TGTGCCACCAGTGCGGGACATTCGTACCAAGAGACCCAGTACTTC.

The V and J genes are TRBV6-5 and TRBJ1-1, with no clear D. Germline V CDR1 and CDR2: MNHEY, SVGAGI. Trimming took off 5 bases at V and 8 bases at J, with 18 bases between the two ends. The CDR3 contains 14 residues. The CDR3 DNA is TGTGCCAGCAGTCCCGGGTGGCGGGGAAGGGAAGCTTTCTTT. Amino acid sequence: CASSPGWRGREAFF.

The chain links TRBV4-1 to TRBJ2-3; weak D call: TRBD2 (6 bases). With 3 bases removed from V and 1 base from J, the gap between germline ends came to 8 bases. This CDR3 is built from 14 residues. Per the germline V gene, CDR1 is MGHRA and CDR2 is YSYEKL. CDR3 amino acids: CASSQGLRTDTQYF. In DNA, the CDR3 is TGCGCCAGCAGCCAGGGACTTCGCACAGATACGCAGTATTTT.

This clonotype was counted between two and nine times. J is TRBJ2-1 and V is TRBV12-3 or TRBV12-4; the D gene is possibly TRBD2 (5 bases). The CDR3 totals 14 residues. The ends were cut back, 5 bases at V and 3 bases at J, with 11 bases in the middle. The CDR3 spells CASSHPLVYNEQFF. The DNA for the CDR3 is TGTGCCAGCAGTCATCCACTAGTCTACAATGAGCAGTTCTTC.

The chain recombines TRBV29-1 with TRBJ2-3, with 9 bases lining up with TRBD2. Germline V gene sequence: CDR1 SQVTM, CDR2 ANQGSEA. The junction had 5 bases not matched to a gene; V was cut back by 1 base and J by 0 bases. The CDR3 consists of 16 residues. The CDR3 DNA follows: TGCAGCGTTGAAGCCTTTAGCGGGAGTAGCACAGATACGCAGTATTTT. This translates into CSVEAFSGSSTDTQYF.

This clonotype was seen more than once but under ten times. This chain uses TRBV7-2 with TRBJ2-5; TRBD2 matches at 11 bases. The end of the DNA aligns better with TRBJ2-7, so the J call may be wrong. CDR1 is SGHTA and CDR2 is FQGNSA in the germline V gene. The CDR3 extends over 14 amino acids. The CDR3 protein is CASMVAGGRYEQYF. The DNA of the CDR3 is TGTGCCAGCATGGTAGCGGGGGGGAGGTACGAGCAGTACTTC.

The CDR3 DNA reads as TGTGCCAGCAGGCCTTTTGGTTGGACGGGGCGAACTAATGAAAAACTGTTTTTT. This gives the protein CASRPFGWTGRTNEKLFF. This rearrangement joins TRBV12-3 or TRBV12-4 to TRBJ1-4; perhaps TRBD1 as D (5 bases). Trimming removed 6 bases at V and 1 base at J, with 21 bases between. The CDR3 consists of 18 residues.

This clonotype was counted only a few times. The chain links TRBV12-3 or TRBV12-4 to TRBJ2-7, with a tentative D call TRBD2 (6 bases). TRBJ2-5 explains the end of the DNA better; the J call may be wrong. This CDR3 spans 14 amino acids. CDR3 in amino acids: CASSPLLARETQYF. CDR3 bases: TGTGCCAGCAGCCCCCTCCTAGCGAGGGAGACCCAGTACTTC.

This rearrangement joins TRBV7-2 to TRBJ1-1; D remains unclear. The CDR3 has 14 amino acids. Germline lookup yields CDR1 SGHTA and CDR2 FQGNSA. Trimming took off 6 bases at V and 0 bases at J, with 11 bases between the two ends. The CDR3 DNA sequence: TGTGCCAGCAGTATAGGGTGGGTGAACACTGAAGCTTTCTTT. It is translated as CASSIGWVNTEAFF.

This clonotype has only a few counts. The chain uses TRBV3-1 and TRBJ2-7; 12 nucleotides line up with TRBD2. The CDR3 runs to 16 residues. The germline gives CDR1 LGHDT, CDR2 YNNKEL (reference sequence). After removal of 4 bases from V and 2 bases from J, the junction contained 6 bases not matched to a gene. The CDR3 region is CASSPRLAGATYEQYF. For the CDR3, the DNA is TGTGCCAGCAGCCCTAGACTAGCGGGGGCTACCTACGAGCAGTACTTC.

The chain recombines TRBV6-1 with TRBJ1-2; TRBD1 matches 9 bases. The CDR3 is made up of 16 amino acids. Looked up from germline, CDR1 is MNHNS and CDR2 is SASEGT. Trimming cost V 3 bases and J 8 bases; bases outside gene matches: 13. The CDR3 nucleotides are TGTGCCAGCAGTGAGGAACCGGGACAGGGATGGTTCGGCTACACCTTC. It is translated as CASSEEPGQGWFGYTF.

The chain employs TRBV2 and TRBJ2-5, with TRBD2 as a possible D gene (5 bases). Germline V CDR1 and CDR2: SNHLY, FYNNEI. The ends were cut back, 6 bases at V and 8 bases at J, with 16 bases in the middle. The CDR3 runs to 13 residues. Here the CDR3 DNA reads TGTGCCAGCAGCATGACGCGTCGGGATACCCAGTACTTC. Translation: CASSMTRRDTQYF.

Here the CDR3 DNA reads TGTGCCAGCAGCTTGAGGGTTATGGTGTATTCACCCCTCCACTTT. It codes for CASSLRVMVYSPLHF. This chain joins TRBV28 and TRBJ1-6; D gene uncertain. This CDR3 has 15 amino acids. Germline CDR1 is MDHEN and CDR2 is SYDVKM. V lost 6 bases and J lost 8, with 17 bases in between. The whole variable domain, filled in from reference TRBV28 and TRBJ1-6, reads DVKVTQSSRYLVKRTGEKVFLECVQDMDHENMFWYRQDPGLGLRLIYFSYDVKMKEKGDIPEGYSVSREKKERFSLILESASTNQTSMYLCASSLRVMVYSPLHFGNGTRLTVT.

In this sample, this clonotype turned up once. This CDR3 fails to terminate in the conserved phenylalanine or tryptophan, so it likely reflects a read error. The chain employs TRBV5-5 and TRBJ2-1; 10 bases fit TRBD2. This CDR3 has 16 amino acids. The ends lost 2 bases at V and 4 bases at J; junction bases unmatched: 6. CDR1 is SGHKS and CDR2 is YYEKEE in the germline V gene (reference sequence). CDR3 in DNA: TGTGCCAGCAGCTTCACTGGACTAGCGGATTACAATGAGCAGTTCTCC. It specifies CASSFTGLADYNEQFS.

The V and J genes are TRBV4-1 and TRBJ1-1; D is unclear. The CDR3 has 14 residues. V lost 0 bases, J lost 6 bases, and 11 bases lay in between. Germline V CDR1 and CDR2: MGHRA, YSYEKL. Here the CDR3 reads CASSQDPQSSEAFF. CDR3 in DNA: TGCGCCAGCAGCCAAGATCCGCAGTCTTCTGAAGCTTTCTTT.

This clonotype has only a few counts. This chain links TRBV6-5 with TRBJ2-7; no clear D. Germline CDR1 is MNHEY and CDR2 is SVGAGI. V lost 6 bases to trimming and J lost 0 bases, with 12 bases between them. The CDR3 runs to 14 residues. The CDR3 spells CASRTGSLSYEQYF. CDR3 DNA: TGTGCCAGCAGAACTGGATCCCTCTCCTACGAGCAGTACTTC.

The rearrangement joins TRBV6-5 to TRBJ2-7; 7 bases are shared with TRBD1. Germline lookup yields CDR1 MNHEY and CDR2 SVGAGI. The ends lost 11 bases at V and 2 bases at J; junction bases unmatched: 6. CDR3 length equals 12 residues. Here the CDR3 DNA reads TGTGCCGCCGAGGGGGCAGCCTACGAGCAGTACTTC. Its translation: CAAEGAAYEQYF.

This chain joins TRBV6-6 and TRBJ2-7, with D tentatively TRBD1 (6 bases). The V gene's germline CDR1 is MNHNY and CDR2 SVGAGI (reference sequence). Trimming took 2 bases from V and 7 from J, leaving 15 bases between them. The CDR3 contains 14 residues. As DNA, the CDR3 is TGTGCCAGCAGTTACCCAGGACAGCACTCGGAGCAGTACTTC. It yields the protein CASSYPGQHSEQYF.

This clonotype was detected only a few times. This chain uses TRBV11-2 with TRBJ2-5; D possibly uses TRBD1 or TRBD2 (6 bases each). The V end was cut by 1 base, the J end by 1 base, with 13 bases between. Germline-derived CDR1 and CDR2 are SGHAT and FQNNGV. CDR3 size: 16 residues. CDR3 sequence: CASSLVGGGIQETQYF. The CDR3 bases are TGTGCCAGCAGCTTAGTAGGAGGGGGAATCCAAGAGACCCAGTACTTC.

The genes are TRBV3-1 and TRBJ2-4, with D perhaps matching TRBD2 (5 bases). The V gene lost 5 bases and the J gene lost 0 bases, with 14 bases spanning the gap. Germline CDR1 and CDR2: LGHDT and YNNKEL (reference sequence). The CDR3 consists of 16 residues. CDR3 sequence reads: CASSFQLGVAKNIQYF. CDR3 coding DNA: TGTGCCAGCAGCTTTCAACTGGGAGTAGCCAAAAACATTCAGTACTTC.

This clonotype has just a few counts. The chain links TRBV10-3 to TRBJ2-1; TRBD2 matches at 10 bases. Trimming removed 10 bases from V and 6 bases from J; junction bases left unmatched: 9. CDR3 length: 14 residues. The V gene's germline CDR1 is ENHRY and CDR2 SYGVKD. The CDR3 DNA reads TGTGCCACCTGCCTAGCGGGAGATGGCAATGAGCAGTTCTTC. Translation gives CATCLAGDGNEQFF.

This clonotype turned up a few times. The chain carries TRBV20-1 and TRBJ2-7; TRBD1 matches at 7 bases. In germline, CDR1 is DFQATT, CDR2 SNEGSKA (reference sequence). V gave up 6 bases and J gave up 3 bases; unmatched junction bases: 8. This CDR3 region has 13 residues. The CDR3 sequence: CSATGVKNYEQYF. As DNA, the CDR3 is TGCAGTGCCACAGGGGTAAAAAACTACGAGCAGTACTTC.

This clonotype was seen a handful of times. The rearrangement links TRBV4-1 to TRBJ2-3; 7 nucleotides match TRBD2. This CDR3 is built from 14 residues. J lost 4 bases, V lost 1 base, and 2 bases had no gene match. Germline V lookup: CDR1 MGHRA, CDR2 YSYEKL. The CDR3 DNA follows: TGCGCCAGCAGCCAAGTGGCGGGGGCAGATACGCAGTATTTT. Its translation is CASSQVAGADTQYF.

This clonotype was seen more than once but under ten times. This chain connects TRBV10-3 to TRBJ1-2; no firm D call. V gave up 10 bases and J gave up 2 bases, with 5 bases separating them. The germline V gene has CDR1 ENHRY and CDR2 SYGVKD. CDR3 length: 10 amino acids. CDR3 coding DNA: TGTGCCACGGGGAACTATGGCTACACCTTC. Protein sequence: CATGNYGYTF.

This clonotype was seen at least ten times. The chain uses TRBV12-3 or TRBV12-4 and TRBJ2-1; D is possibly TRBD1 (6 bases). The CDR3 runs 12 residues. V lost 6 bases, J lost 15 bases, and 18 bases lay in between. The CDR3 sequence: CASSPPGQLRFF. The CDR3 DNA sequence: TGTGCCAGCAGCCCCCCTGGACAGTTGCGGTTCTTC.